This TCR beta chain was recovered during a study of T cell changes during pregnancy in multiple sclerosis. Per the germline V gene, CDR1 is MNHEY and CDR2 is SVGAGI. Trimming took 0 bases from V and 7 from J, leaving 12 bases between them. The CDR3 is 14 residues long. Here immunoSEQ multiplex PCR was the method, and the copy in TCRdb shows in-frame clones only, minus some. The sample has 60,000 to 65,000 clones; about 92% are singletons. This clone was observed a single time. J is TRBJ1-2 and V is TRBV6-5, with D possibly matching TRBD1 (6 bases). The source of this sequence is a female donor in good health, enrolled as a control in a pregnancy study. The input for sequencing was peripheral blood, taken in the second trimester of pregnancy. CDR3 DNA sequence: TGTGCCAGCAGTTACTCGGGCGGGGGCGGTGGCTACACCTTC. It encodes CASSYSGGGGGYTF.